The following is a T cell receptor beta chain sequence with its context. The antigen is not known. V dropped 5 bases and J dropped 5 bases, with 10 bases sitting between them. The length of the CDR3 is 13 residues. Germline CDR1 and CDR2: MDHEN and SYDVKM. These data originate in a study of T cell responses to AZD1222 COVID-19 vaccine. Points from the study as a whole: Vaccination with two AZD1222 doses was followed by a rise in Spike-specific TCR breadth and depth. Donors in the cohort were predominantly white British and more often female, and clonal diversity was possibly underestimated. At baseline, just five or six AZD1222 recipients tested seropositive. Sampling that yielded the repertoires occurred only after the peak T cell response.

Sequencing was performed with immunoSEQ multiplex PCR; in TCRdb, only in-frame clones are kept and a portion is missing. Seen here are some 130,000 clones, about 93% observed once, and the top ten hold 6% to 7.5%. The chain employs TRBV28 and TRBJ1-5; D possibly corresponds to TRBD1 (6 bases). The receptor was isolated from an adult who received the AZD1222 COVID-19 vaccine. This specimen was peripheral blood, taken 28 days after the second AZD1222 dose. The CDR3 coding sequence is TGTGCCAGCAGTGGGGGCCAGCATCAGCCCCAGCATTTT. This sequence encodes CASSGGQHQPQHF.